These T cell receptor beta chains were read from a single sample in a study of blood T cell repertoires in COVID-19. Here immunoSEQ multiplex PCR was the method, and the copy in TCRdb shows in-frame clones only, minus some. Here the sample spans approximately 110,000 clones, roughly 92% being singletons. The specimen was peripheral blood. The source is a man in his fifties or sixties with COVID-19, enrolled during active disease. Both conserved end residues are part of each CDR3. Fields, in order: D gene, J gene, clone size, V gene, CDR3 DNA, CDR3 protein. A D gene is named only where the DNA matches it firmly. Where a row states a size, it is once, few, many or the class of an expanded clone; other rows omit it.

NA TRBJ2-2 NA TRBV27 TGTGCCAGCAGTCAGAACACCGGGGAGCTGTTTTTT CASSQNTGELFF
NA TRBJ2-2 NA TRBV12-3/TRBV12-4 TGTGCCAGCAGTTTATTCGCTAGACGGGAGCTGTTTTTT CASSLFARRELFF
TRBD1 TRBJ2-5 NA TRBV11-2 TGTGCCAGCAGCCAAGGGACAGGGGATTCAGAGACCCAGTACTTC CASSQGTGDSETQYF
NA TRBJ1-1 few TRBV5-4 TGTGCCAGCAGCTTGGCCGGGGGTAGGAACACTGAAGCTTTCTTT CASSLAGGRNTEAFF
TRBD1 TRBJ1-2 NA TRBV7-2 TGTGCCAGCAGTCGGGACAGGGTGGGGGGTTATGGCTACACCTTC CASSRDRVGGYGYTF
NA TRBJ2-7 NA TRBV27 TGTGCCAGCAGCCGACAATGGGGCACCTACGAGCAGTACTTC CASSRQWGTYEQYF
NA TRBJ2-7 NA TRBV14 TGTGCCAGCAGCCAAGATCATGCCCCGAGGGTTTACGAGCAGTACTTC CASSQDHAPRVYEQYF
TRBD1 TRBJ1-2 NA TRBV6-6 TGTGCCAGCAGCACCGGGACAGAGGCCTATGGCTACACCTTC CASSTGTEAYGYTF
TRBD1 TRBJ2-7 NA TRBV7-2 TGTGCCAGCAGCTTAGACGGGACAGATGCCTACGAGCAGTACTTC CASSLDGTDAYEQYF
TRBD2 TRBJ2-3 once TRBV6-2/TRBV6-3 TGTGCCAGCAGCCCCGGGACTAGCGGGCCAACCAGGGATACGCAGTATTTT CASSPGTSGPTRDTQYF
TRBD1 TRBJ2-7 NA TRBV27 TGTGCCAGCTCGACCGGGACAGTCCTCTACGAGCAGTACTTC CASSTGTVLYEQYF
NA TRBJ1-5 few TRBV7-9 TGTGCCAGCAGCTTCCAGGGTCAGCCCCAGCATTTT CASSFQGQPQHF
TRBD1 TRBJ2-6 NA TRBV19 TGTGCCAGTAGTATCCTACGGACAGGGGGCTATGGGGCCAACGTCCTGACTTTC CASSILRTGGYGANVLTF
NA TRBJ2-4 NA TRBV27 TGTGCCAGCAGCCCGCCGGGTGCCAAAAACATTCAGTACTTC CASSPPGAKNIQYF
NA TRBJ2-2 NA TRBV19 TGTGCCAGCGGACAGTCGAACACCGGGGAGCTGTTTTTT CASGQSNTGELFF
NA TRBJ2-1 NA TRBV3-1/TRBV3-2 TGTGCCAGCAGCCAAGATCCCAGCGGGCAAGGGGCCTTCTACAATGAGCAGTTCTTC CASSQDPSGQGAFYNEQFF
TRBD1 TRBJ1-3 NA TRBV10-3 TGTGCCGCCGGACAGGGGAGTGGAAACACCATATATTTT CAAGQGSGNTIYF
NA TRBJ1-3 NA TRBV9 TGTGCCAGCAGCGACAGGGTCTCTGGAAACACCATATATTTT CASSDRVSGNTIYF
NA TRBJ2-5 NA TRBV28 TGTGCCATCCGGAGTCAGTACCAAGAGACCCAGTACTTC CAIRSQYQETQYF
TRBD1 TRBJ2-3 NA TRBV7-9 TGTGCCAGCAGCTTAGAGCAGGGGGCGAGCACAGATACGCAGTATTTT CASSLEQGASTDTQYF
NA TRBJ1-5 NA TRBV6-1 TGTGCCAGCAGTGAACGTCCGGGGAGTGGCAATCAGCCCCAGCATTTT CASSERPGSGNQPQHF
NA TRBJ2-7 NA TRBV5-1 TGCGCCAGCAGCCCCCCGAGTTCTCTCGGGGAGCAGTACTTC CASSPPSSLGEQYF
TRBD2 TRBJ2-5 NA TRBV10-3 TGTGCCATCAGGGGGACTAGCGGGAGTGAGACCCAGTACTTC CAIRGTSGSETQYF
NA TRBJ1-6 NA TRBV6-2/TRBV6-3 TGTGCCAGCAGTTTACGACGGGATAATTCACCCCTCCACTTT CASSLRRDNSPLHF
NA TRBJ1-5 NA TRBV21-1 TGTGCCAGCAGCAGTTGGGAGGGATGGCCCACGAACAATCAGCCCCAGCATTTT CASSSWEGWPTNNQPQHF
TRBD2 TRBJ2-7 NA TRBV29-1 TGCAGCGTTGCCGGGACTAGCGCCTACGAGCAGTACTTC CSVAGTSAYEQYF
TRBD1 TRBJ1-1 NA TRBV9 TGTGCCAGCAGCGGGGGACAGCTGAACACTGAAGCTTTCTTT CASSGGQLNTEAFF
NA TRBJ1-3 NA TRBV2 TGTGCCAGCAGTGGTCCTAAGCCTGGAAACACCATATATTTT CASSGPKPGNTIYF
TRBD2 TRBJ2-7 NA TRBV6-2/TRBV6-3 TGTGCCAGCAGTTACTCGAGCCGCGGGAGGGCCCTCTCCTACGAGCAGTACTTC CASSYSSRGRALSYEQYF
NA TRBJ1-5 NA TRBV19 TGTGCCAGTAACGCGGGGAGTGGCAATCAGCCCCAGCATTTT CASNAGSGNQPQHF
NA TRBJ2-5 NA TRBV9 TGTGCCAGCAGCGTAGGTGTAGTTAACCAAGAGACCCAGTACTTC CASSVGVVNQETQYF
NA TRBJ1-1 NA TRBV29-1 TGCAGCGCACAAACGGGAAGGGTGAACACTGAAGCTTTCTTT CSAQTGRVNTEAFF
NA TRBJ2-1 once TRBV24-1 TGTGCCACCAGTGTCGTCGAGGGGGGGGATGAGCAGTTCTTC CATSVVEGGDEQFF
TRBD1 TRBJ2-5 NA TRBV5-1 TGCGCCAGCAGCTCCAATCCGGGACAGCAAGAGACCCAGTACTTC CASSSNPGQQETQYF
NA TRBJ2-6 NA TRBV4-1 TGCGCCAGCAGCCAAGGTCCAGCTCGGGACTCTCCTGGGGCCAACGTCCTGACTTTC CASSQGPARDSPGANVLTF
TRBD2 TRBJ2-1 NA TRBV7-3 TGTGCCAGCAGCTTAGCGGGAGGCCTCAACAATGAGCAGTTCTTC CASSLAGGLNNEQFF
NA TRBJ2-3 NA TRBV5-1 TGCGCCAGCAGCCCCGACCCGGGGGAAGATACGCAGTATTTT CASSPDPGEDTQYF
NA TRBJ2-1 NA TRBV19 TGTGCCAGTAGTATAGGGGCAGCCAATGAGCAGTTCTTC CASSIGAANEQFF
TRBD2 TRBJ2-1 NA TRBV19 TGTGCCAGTCGACTAGCGGGAGACCATACCTACAATGAGCAGTTCTTC CASRLAGDHTYNEQFF
NA TRBJ2-7 NA TRBV6-1 TGTGCCAGCAGTGAAGCGCGGACAAGGACCTACTACGAGCAGTACTTC CASSEARTRTYYEQYF
NA TRBJ2-6 NA TRBV3-1/TRBV3-2 TGTGCCAGCAGCCAAGATGAGATCACTGGGGCCAACGTCCTGACTTTC CASSQDEITGANVLTF
TRBD1 TRBJ1-1 NA TRBV28 TGTGCCAGCAGTTTCGACAGGGGATCAGTGCACACTGAAGCTTTCTTT CASSFDRGSVHTEAFF
NA TRBJ2-7 NA TRBV6-2/TRBV6-3 TGTGCCAGCAGTCCGTTATACGAGCAGTACTTC CASSPLYEQYF
NA TRBJ2-1 NA TRBV11-2 TGTGCCAGCAGCCCCTACGGTGAGCAGTTCTTC CASSPYGEQFF
TRBD2 TRBJ2-2 NA TRBV19 TGTGCCAGTAGTCCCCGGACTAGCGGTACCGGGGAGCTGTTTTTT CASSPRTSGTGELFF